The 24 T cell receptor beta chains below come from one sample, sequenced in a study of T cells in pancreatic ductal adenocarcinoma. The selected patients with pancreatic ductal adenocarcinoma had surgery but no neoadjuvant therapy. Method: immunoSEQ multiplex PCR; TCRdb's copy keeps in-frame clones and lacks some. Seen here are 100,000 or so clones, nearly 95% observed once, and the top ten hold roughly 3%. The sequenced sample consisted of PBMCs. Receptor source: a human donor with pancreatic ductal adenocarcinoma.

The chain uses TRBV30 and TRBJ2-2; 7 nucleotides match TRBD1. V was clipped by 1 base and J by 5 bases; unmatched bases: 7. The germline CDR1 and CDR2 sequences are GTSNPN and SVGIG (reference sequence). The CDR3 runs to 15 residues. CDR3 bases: TGTGCCTGGAGTGGACAGGGAGAGGGGACCGGGGAGCTGTTTTTT. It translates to CAWSGQGEGTGELFF.

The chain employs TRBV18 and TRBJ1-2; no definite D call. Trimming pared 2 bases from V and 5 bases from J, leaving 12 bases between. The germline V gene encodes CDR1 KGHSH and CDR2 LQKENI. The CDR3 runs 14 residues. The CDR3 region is CASSPDRVLYGYTF. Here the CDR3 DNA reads TGTGCCAGCTCACCAGACCGGGTTTTATATGGCTACACCTTC.

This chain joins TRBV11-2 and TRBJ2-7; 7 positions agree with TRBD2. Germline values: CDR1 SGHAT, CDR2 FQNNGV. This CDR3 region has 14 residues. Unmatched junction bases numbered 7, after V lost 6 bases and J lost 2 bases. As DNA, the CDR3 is TGTGCCAGCAGGTCTAGCGGCAATACCTACGAGCAGTACTTC. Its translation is CASRSSGNTYEQYF. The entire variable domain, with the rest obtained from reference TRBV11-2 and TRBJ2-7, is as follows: EAGVAQSPRYKIIEKRQSVAFWCNPISGHATLYWYQQILGQGPKLLIQFQNNGVVDDSQLPKDRFSAERLKGVDSTLKIQPAKLEDSAVYLCASRSSGNTYEQYFGPGTRLTVT.

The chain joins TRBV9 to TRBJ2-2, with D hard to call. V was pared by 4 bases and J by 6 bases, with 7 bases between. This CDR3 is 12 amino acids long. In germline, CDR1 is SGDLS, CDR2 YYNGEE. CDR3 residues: CASSLYAGELFF. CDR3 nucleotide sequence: TGTGCCAGCAGCCTCTATGCCGGGGAGCTGTTTTTT.

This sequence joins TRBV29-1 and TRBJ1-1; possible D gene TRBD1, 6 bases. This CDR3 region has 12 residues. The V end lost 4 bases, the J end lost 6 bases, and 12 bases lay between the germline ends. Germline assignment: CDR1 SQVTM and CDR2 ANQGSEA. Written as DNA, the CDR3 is TGCAGCGTTGTGGGGGCAACCCCTGAAGCTTTCTTT. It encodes CSVVGATPEAFF.

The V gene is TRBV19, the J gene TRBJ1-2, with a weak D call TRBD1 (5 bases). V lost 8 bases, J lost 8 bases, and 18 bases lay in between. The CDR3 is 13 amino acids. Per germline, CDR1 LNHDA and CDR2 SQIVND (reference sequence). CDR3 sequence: CASATSGLEGYTF. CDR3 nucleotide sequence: TGTGCCAGTGCAACATCAGGGCTGGAGGGCTACACCTTC.

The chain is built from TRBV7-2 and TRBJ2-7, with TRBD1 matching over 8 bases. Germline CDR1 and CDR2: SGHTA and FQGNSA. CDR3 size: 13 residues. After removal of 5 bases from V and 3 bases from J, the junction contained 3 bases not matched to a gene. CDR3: CASSTTGGYEQYF. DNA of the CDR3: TGTGCCAGCAGCACTACAGGGGGCTACGAGCAGTACTTC.

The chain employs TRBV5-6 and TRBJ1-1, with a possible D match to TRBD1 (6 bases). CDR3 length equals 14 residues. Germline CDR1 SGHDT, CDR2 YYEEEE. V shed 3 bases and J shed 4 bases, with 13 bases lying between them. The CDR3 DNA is TGTGCCAGCAGCTCCATCAGGGGTGTCACTGAAGCTTTCTTT. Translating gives CASSSIRGVTEAFF.

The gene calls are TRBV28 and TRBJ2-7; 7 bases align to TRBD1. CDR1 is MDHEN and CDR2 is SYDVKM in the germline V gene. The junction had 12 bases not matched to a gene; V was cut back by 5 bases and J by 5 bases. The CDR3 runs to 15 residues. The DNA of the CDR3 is TGTGCCAGCAGTGCGCCCGGGACAGTGAACGACGAGCAGTACTTC. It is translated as CASSAPGTVNDEQYF.

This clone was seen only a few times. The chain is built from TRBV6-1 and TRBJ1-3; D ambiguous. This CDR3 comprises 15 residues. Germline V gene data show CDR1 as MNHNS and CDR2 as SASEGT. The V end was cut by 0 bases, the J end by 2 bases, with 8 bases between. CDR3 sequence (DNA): TGTGCCAGCAGTGAAGCCTGGCTTACTGGAAACACCATATATTTT. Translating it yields CASSEAWLTGNTIYF.

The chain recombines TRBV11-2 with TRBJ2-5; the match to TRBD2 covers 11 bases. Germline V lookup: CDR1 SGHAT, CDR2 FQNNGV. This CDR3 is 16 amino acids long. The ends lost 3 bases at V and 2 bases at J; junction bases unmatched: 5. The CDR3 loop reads CASSLGSSGGQETQYF. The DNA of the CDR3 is TGTGCCAGCAGCTTGGGGTCTAGCGGGGGGCAAGAGACCCAGTACTTC.

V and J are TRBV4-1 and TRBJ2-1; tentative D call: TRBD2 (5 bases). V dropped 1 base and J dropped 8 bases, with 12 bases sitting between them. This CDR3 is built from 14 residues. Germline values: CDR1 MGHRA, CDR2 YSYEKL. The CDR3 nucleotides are TGCGCCAGCAGCCAAGGGAGCGGAATCGATGAGCAGTTCTTC. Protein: CASSQGSGIDEQFF.

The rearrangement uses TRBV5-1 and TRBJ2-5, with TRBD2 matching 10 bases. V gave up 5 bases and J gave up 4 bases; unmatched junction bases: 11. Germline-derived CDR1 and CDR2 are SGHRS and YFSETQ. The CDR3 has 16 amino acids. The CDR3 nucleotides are TGCGCCAGCAGTCGGGACTATAGCGGGAGGAGAGAGACCCAGTACTTC. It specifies CASSRDYSGRRETQYF.

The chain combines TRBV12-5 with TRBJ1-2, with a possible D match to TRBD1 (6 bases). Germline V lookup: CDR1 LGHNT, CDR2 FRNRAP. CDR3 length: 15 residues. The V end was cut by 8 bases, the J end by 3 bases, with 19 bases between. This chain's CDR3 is CASRRTDLRDYGYTF. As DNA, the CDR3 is TGTGCTAGTAGGAGGACAGACTTGAGGGACTATGGCTACACCTTC.

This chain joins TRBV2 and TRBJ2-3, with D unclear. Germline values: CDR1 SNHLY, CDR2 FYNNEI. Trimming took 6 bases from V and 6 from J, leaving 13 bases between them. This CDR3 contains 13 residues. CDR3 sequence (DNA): TGTGCCAGCAGACTGAACAGAGCCGATACGCAGTATTTT. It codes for CASRLNRADTQYF.

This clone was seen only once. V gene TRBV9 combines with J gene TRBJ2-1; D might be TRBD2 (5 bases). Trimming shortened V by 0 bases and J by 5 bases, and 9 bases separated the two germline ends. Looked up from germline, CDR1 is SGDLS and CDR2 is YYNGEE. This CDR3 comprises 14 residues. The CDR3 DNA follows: TGTGCCAGCAGCGTAGGAGACTATGACAATGAGCAGTTCTTC. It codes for CASSVGDYDNEQFF.

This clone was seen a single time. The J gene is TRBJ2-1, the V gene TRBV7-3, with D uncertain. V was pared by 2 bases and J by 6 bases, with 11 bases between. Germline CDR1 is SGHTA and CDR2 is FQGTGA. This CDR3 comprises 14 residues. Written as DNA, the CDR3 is TGTGCCAGCAGCTTATCTCCCTACCTCAATGAGCAGTTCTTC. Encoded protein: CASSLSPYLNEQFF. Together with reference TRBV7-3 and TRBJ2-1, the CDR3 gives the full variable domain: GAGVSQTPSNKVTEKGKYVELRCDPISGHTALYWYRQSLGQGPEFLIYFQGTGAADDSGLPNDRFFAVRPEGSVSTLKIQRTERGDSAVYLCASSLSPYLNEQFFGPGTRLTVL.

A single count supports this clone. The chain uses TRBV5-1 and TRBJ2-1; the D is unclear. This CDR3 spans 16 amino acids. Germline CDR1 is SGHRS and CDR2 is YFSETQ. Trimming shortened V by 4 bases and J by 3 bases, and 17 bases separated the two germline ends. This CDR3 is CASSGPGSSFYNEQFF. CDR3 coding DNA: TGCGCCAGCAGCGGTCCCGGGTCCAGCTTCTACAATGAGCAGTTCTTC.

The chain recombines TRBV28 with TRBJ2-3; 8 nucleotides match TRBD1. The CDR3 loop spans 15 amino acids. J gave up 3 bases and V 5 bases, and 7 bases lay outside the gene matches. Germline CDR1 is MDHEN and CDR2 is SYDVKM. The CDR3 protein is CASSSPGQGTDTQYF. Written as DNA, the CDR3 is TGTGCCAGCAGTAGCCCCGGACAGGGAACAGATACGCAGTATTTT.

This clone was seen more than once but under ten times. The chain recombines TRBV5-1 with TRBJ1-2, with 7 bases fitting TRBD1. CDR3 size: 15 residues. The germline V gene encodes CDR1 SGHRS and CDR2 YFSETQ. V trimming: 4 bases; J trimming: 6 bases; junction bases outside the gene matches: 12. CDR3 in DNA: TGCGCCAGCAGCCCGGGCGGGACAGACGGTAATGGCTACACCTTC. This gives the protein CASSPGGTDGNGYTF.

In nucleotides, the CDR3 is TGTGCCAGTAGTCCCCGGGGACAGGGGGCCTCCTACGAGCAGTACTTC. Its protein product is CASSPRGQGASYEQYF. The rearrangement links TRBV19 to TRBJ2-7; 12 nucleotides align to TRBD1. CDR3 length: 16 residues. V lost 5 bases and J lost 0; bases outside the gene matches: 5. From germline, CDR1 is LNHDA and CDR2 SQIVND (reference sequence).

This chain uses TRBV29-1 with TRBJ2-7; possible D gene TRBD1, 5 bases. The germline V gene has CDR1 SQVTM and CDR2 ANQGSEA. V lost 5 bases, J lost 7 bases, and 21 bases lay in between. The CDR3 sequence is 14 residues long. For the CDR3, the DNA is TGCAGCGTTTCCCTATTACTGACCTCAGGGGAGCAGTACTTC. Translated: CSVSLLLTSGEQYF.

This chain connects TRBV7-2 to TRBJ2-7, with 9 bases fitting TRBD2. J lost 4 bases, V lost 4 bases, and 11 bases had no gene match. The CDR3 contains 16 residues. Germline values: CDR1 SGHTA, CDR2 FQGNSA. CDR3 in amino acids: CASSSQGREGRYEQYF. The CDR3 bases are TGTGCCAGCAGCTCCCAGGGGCGGGAGGGCCGGTACGAGCAGTACTTC. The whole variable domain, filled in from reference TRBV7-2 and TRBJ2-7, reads GAGVSQSPSNKVTEKGKDVELRCDPISGHTALYWYRQSLGQGLEFLIYFQGNSAPDKSGLPSDRFSAERTGGSVSTLTIQRTQQEDSAVYLCASSSQGREGRYEQYFGPGTRLTVT.

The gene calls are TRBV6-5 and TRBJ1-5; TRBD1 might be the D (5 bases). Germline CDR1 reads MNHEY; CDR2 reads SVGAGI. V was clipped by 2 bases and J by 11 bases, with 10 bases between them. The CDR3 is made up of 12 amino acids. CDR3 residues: CASSYNRRAQHF. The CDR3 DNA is TGTGCCAGCAGTTACAACAGGAGAGCCCAGCATTTT.